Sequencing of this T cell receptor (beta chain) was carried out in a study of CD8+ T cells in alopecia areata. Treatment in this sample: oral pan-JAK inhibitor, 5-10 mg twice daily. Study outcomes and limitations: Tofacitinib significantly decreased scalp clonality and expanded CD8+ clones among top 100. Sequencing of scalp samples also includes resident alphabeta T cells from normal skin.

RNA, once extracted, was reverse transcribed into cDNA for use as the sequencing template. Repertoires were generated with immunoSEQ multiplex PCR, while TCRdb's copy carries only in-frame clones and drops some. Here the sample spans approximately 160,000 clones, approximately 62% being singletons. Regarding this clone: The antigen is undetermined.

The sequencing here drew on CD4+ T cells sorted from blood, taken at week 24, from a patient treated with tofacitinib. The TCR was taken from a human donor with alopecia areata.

CDR3 DNA sequence: TGTGCCACCACGTTAGCGGGGATAAAGGAAGAGCAGTACTTC. Residues: CATTLAGIKEEQYF. The chain recombines TRBV7-8 with TRBJ2-7, with 8 positions matching TRBD2. The CDR3 covers 14 residues. V shed 10 bases and J 7 bases; nucleotides not matched to a gene: 15. Germline V gene data show CDR1 as SGHVS and CDR2 as FQNEAQ.